This T cell receptor beta chain was sequenced in a study of Ad26.COV2.S vaccination and SARS-CoV-2 variants. In the study overall: The vaccine Ad26.COV2.S was put into the muscle once, or twice with 56 days between.

TCRdb's copy holds only in-frame clones and misses some; the assay was immunoSEQ multiplex PCR. The sample includes 300,000 to 400,000 clones, about 88% of them seen just once. The sample's treatment: roughly 19 received Ad26.COV2.S at low or high dose, single or two shots; five or six received placebo; per-sample allocation not given. Material that was analyzed had been drawn on day 63 after the first vaccine or placebo injection. Of note for this clone: Its antigen is as yet unknown.

Notes on the study in general: Assessments of TCR breadth and depth may have underestimated the total T cell responses.

CDR1 is SGHRS, CDR2 YFSETQ, per germline. V was pared by 0 bases and J by 8 bases, with 12 bases between. This CDR3 region has 15 residues. The sequence came from a person aged 18-60 years who received the Ad26.COV2.S COVID-19 vaccine or a placebo. The specimen was peripheral blood, collected in a trial of Ad26.COV2.S vaccine versus placebo. The chain joins TRBV5-1 to TRBJ1-6; D gene unclear. CDR3 region: CASSLEANTDSPLHF. CDR3 DNA sequence: TGCGCCAGCAGCTTGGAGGCTAATACAGATTCACCCCTCCACTTT.